The present T cell receptor (beta chain) was sequenced within a study of T cell responses to AZD1222 COVID-19 vaccine. Of note for this clone: The antigen is not known.

The V and J ends lost 0 bases and 4 bases, in that order; junction bases with no gene match: 7. Germline lookup yields CDR1 LGHNA and CDR2 YNFKEQ. The CDR3 loop spans 16 amino acids. Study-wide results and caveats: Most donors were white British and more were female, and clonal diversity was possibly underestimated. CD4 TCRs associated with vaccination spanned spike, dominating at 160-218 and 743-854.

Sequencing was performed with immunoSEQ multiplex PCR; in TCRdb, only in-frame clones are kept and a portion is missing. Of around 160,000 clones in the sample, 90% to 95% were seen once. The clonotype originates from an adult who received the AZD1222 COVID-19 vaccine. The input for sequencing was peripheral blood, taken 28 days after the second AZD1222 dose. This chain connects TRBV4-2 to TRBJ1-1; 8 positions match TRBD1. The CDR3 nucleotides read TGTGCCAGCAGCCAAGATTACCAGGGGGCCTTCACTGAAGCTTTCTTT. Its protein is CASSQDYQGAFTEAFF.